A single sample is the source of the 16 T cell receptor beta chains below, sequenced in a study of cytomegalovirus exposure and HLA in healthy donors (dated by TCRdb to between 2016 and 2019). Libraries were constructed by the immunoSEQ multiplex PCR assay. For the multiplex PCR, a mixture combining 60 forward primers for TCR Vbeta segments and 13 reverse primers for TCR Jbeta segments was used. TCRdb limited this immuneACCESS table to in-frame rearrangements with V and J called. A share of clones is missing; checked studies link under half to unresolved V genes, and the rest is unexplained. In this sample the table shows under 150,000 clones, around 80% of which occur a single time. The ten largest account for around 1.8% of the sample. Sequenced: PBMCs. The source is a woman in her fifties or sixties in good health and CMV-seronegative.

The chain uses TRBV5-5 and TRBJ2-7, with D possibly TRBD2 on 6 matching bases. Trimming left V 4 bases short and J 0 bases short, with 11 bases between. The germline V gene has CDR1 SGHKS and CDR2 YYEKEE (reference sequence). This CDR3 has 14 amino acids. The CDR3 here is CASSPGTYSYEQYV. The CDR3 DNA follows: TGTGCCAGCAGCCCCGGGACTTACTCCTACGAGCAGTACGTC.

The V gene is TRBV4-2, the J gene TRBJ2-2, with 10 bases fitting TRBD1. The germline V gene encodes CDR1 LGHNA and CDR2 YNFKEQ. J lost 3 bases, V lost 4 bases, and 2 bases had no gene match. There are 15 residues in the CDR3. This chain's CDR3 is CASSPGTGDTGELFF. The CDR3 DNA reads TGTGCCAGCAGCCCCGGGACAGGGGACACCGGGGAGCTGTTTTTT.

The chain has TRBV2 and TRBJ1-1, with D unresolved. The CDR3 length is 13 residues. V gave up 7 bases and J gave up 11 bases, with 20 bases separating them. Germline values: CDR1 SNHLY, CDR2 FYNNEI. CDR3 sequence reads: CASTAVYSGGAFF. CDR3 nucleotides: TGTGCCAGCACCGCCGTCTACAGTGGCGGGGCTTTCTTT.

The chain has TRBV7-9 and TRBJ2-7; tentatively, D is TRBD1 (5 bases). V gave up 5 bases and J gave up 7 bases, with 21 bases separating them. Germline V lookup: CDR1 SEHNR, CDR2 FQNEAQ (reference sequence). The CDR3 is made up of 15 amino acids. The CDR3 DNA reads as TGTGCCAGCAGCAAAAGACCGGCTGGCTCAGGGGAGCAGTACTTC. This encodes CASSKRPAGSGEQYF.

The chain recombines TRBV6-5 with TRBJ1-2, with 8 bases identical to TRBD1. Per the germline V gene, CDR1 is MNHEY and CDR2 is SVGAGI. V shed 8 bases, J shed 3 bases, and the junction held 11 bases outside the gene matches. The CDR3 sequence is 15 residues long. CDR3 sequence: CASGSGGQGYYGYTF. The CDR3 DNA reads as TGTGCCAGCGGGAGTGGAGGACAGGGTTACTATGGCTACACCTTC.

This clone came up once. The V and J genes are TRBV30 and TRBJ1-1; a weak D match, TRBD1 (5 bases). Per germline, CDR1 GTSNPN and CDR2 SVGIG (reference sequence). The ends were cut back, 4 bases at V and 10 bases at J, with 13 bases in the middle. The CDR3 extends over 11 amino acids. The CDR3 here is CAWTIKRGAFF. CDR3 bases: TGTGCCTGGACCATCAAAAGGGGAGCTTTCTTT.

The table lists this clone with a few counts. This chain uses TRBV7-6 with TRBJ2-7; possible D gene TRBD1, 6 bases. This CDR3 contains 15 residues. Germline V gives CDR1 SGHVS, CDR2 FNYEAQ. V dropped 1 base and J dropped 7 bases, with 17 bases sitting between them. The CDR3 is CASSLGQAPSGEQYF. CDR3 DNA: TGTGCCAGCAGCTTAGGACAGGCGCCCTCCGGTGAGCAGTACTTC.

The gene calls are TRBV28 and TRBJ2-7; no clear D. This CDR3 contains 13 residues. CDR1 is MDHEN and CDR2 is SYDVKM in the germline V gene. V lost 3 bases to trimming and J lost 6 bases, with 12 bases between them. CDR3 loop: CASSFNSLGEQYF. CDR3 nucleotides: TGTGCCAGCAGTTTTAACAGCTTGGGCGAGCAGTACTTC.

The genes are TRBV27 and TRBJ2-1, with 7 bases lining up with TRBD2. The CDR3 has 18 residues. From germline, CDR1 is MNHEY and CDR2 SMNVEV (reference sequence). J lost 6 bases, V lost 2 bases, and 16 bases had no gene match. CDR3 residues: CASSLPSLGAGDPNEQFF. The CDR3 nucleotides read TGTGCCAGCAGTTTACCCTCCTTAGGTGCGGGAGACCCCAATGAGCAGTTCTTC.

The chain has TRBV10-3 and TRBJ1-1; no firm D call. The V end lost 10 bases, the J end lost 7 bases, and 19 bases lay between the germline ends. There are 13 residues in the CDR3. CDR1 and CDR2 (germline): ENHRY, SYGVKD. The chain's CDR3 is CATTGREENEAFF. The CDR3 nucleotides read TGTGCCACGACCGGACGGGAGGAGAATGAAGCTTTCTTT.

The V and J genes are TRBV7-2 and TRBJ1-5, with TRBD1 matching 8 bases. The V gene's germline CDR1 is SGHTA and CDR2 FQGNSA. The CDR3 sequence is 16 residues long. The V segment lost 3 bases and the J segment 7 bases; nucleotides outside the gene matches: 11. The CDR3 region is CASSFGPGGMNQPQHF. CDR3 coding DNA: TGTGCCAGCAGCTTCGGCCCAGGGGGCATGAACCAGCCCCAGCATTTT. The whole variable domain, remainder taken from reference TRBV7-2 and TRBJ1-5, is GAGVSQSPSNKVTEKGKDVELRCDPISGHTALYWYRQSLGQGLEFLIYFQGNSAPDKSGLPSDRFSAERTGGSVSTLTIQRTQQEDSAVYLCASSFGPGGMNQPQHFGDGTRLSIL.

V usage is TRBV10-3 and J usage is TRBJ2-7; 10 bases align to TRBD1. V lost 0 bases and J lost 4; bases outside the gene matches: 3. The CDR3 has 15 residues. In germline, CDR1 is ENHRY, CDR2 SYGVKD. The DNA for the CDR3 is TGTGCCATCAGTGAGTCGGGACAGGGGAGATACGAGCAGTACTTC. Encoded protein: CAISESGQGRYEQYF.

The V gene is TRBV19, the J gene TRBJ1-3; TRBD1 aligns across 9 bases. There are 16 residues in the CDR3. J gave up 0 bases and V 5 bases, and 5 bases lay outside the gene matches. Germline V gene data show CDR1 as LNHDA and CDR2 as SQIVND (reference sequence). Here the CDR3 reads CASSGDRVGSGNTIYF. CDR3 sequence (DNA): TGTGCCAGTAGTGGGGACAGGGTGGGCTCTGGAAACACCATATATTTT.

The chain carries TRBV30 and TRBJ1-4; unclear D gene. Germline-derived CDR1 and CDR2 are GTSNPN and SVGIG (reference sequence). The germline V and J ends were trimmed by 3 bases and 4 bases, with 15 bases remaining between them. This CDR3 spans 15 amino acids. The CDR3 here is CAWRWAGGSNEKLFF. CDR3 sequence (DNA): TGTGCCTGGAGATGGGCGGGAGGCAGTAATGAAAAACTGTTTTTT.

The chain employs TRBV9 and TRBJ2-1; 10 nucleotides match TRBD2. The CDR3 has 18 residues. Germline CDR1 reads SGDLS; CDR2 reads YYNGEE. Trimming cost V 0 bases and J 1 base; bases outside gene matches: 7. Here the CDR3 reads CASSVESSGSNSYNEQFF. In DNA, the CDR3 is TGTGCCAGCAGCGTAGAGTCTAGCGGGAGTAATTCCTACAATGAGCAGTTCTTC.

The CDR3: CASSPGQGWYEQYF. The CDR3 region has the DNA TGCGCCAGCAGCCCGGGACAGGGGTGGTACGAGCAGTACTTC. The gene calls are TRBV5-1 and TRBJ2-7; 10 nucleotides align to TRBD1. The V and J ends lost 4 bases and 4 bases, in that order; junction bases with no gene match: 5. CDR3 length: 14 amino acids. CDR1 and CDR2 from the germline V gene are SGHRS and YFSETQ.